The T cell receptor (beta chain) under discussion was sequenced for a study of T-cell reconstitution after alpha-beta-depleted transplantation in children. This sample's TCRbeta library carried unique molecular identifier barcodes. TCRdb used MiXCR to reprocess the PCR reads, holding one entry per CDR3 protein. The sample contains approximately 400,000 distinct CDR3 sequences, around 16% of which appear only once. The CDR3 sequence is 16 residues long. CDR1 is DFQATT and CDR2 is SNEGSKA in the germline V gene (reference sequence). Trimming pared 3 bases from V and 3 bases from J, leaving 21 bases between.

The source of this sequence is a boy in the first two years of life who had a stem cell transplant for Wiskott-Aldrich syndrome, so the T cells may come from the graft donor. This specimen consisted of PBMCs, mostly from graft donor cells, obtained 360 days after TCRalphabeta/CD19-depleted stem cell transplant. The chain employs TRBV20-1 and TRBJ2-7; a possible D gene is TRBD2 (7 bases). The CDR3 is CSARVLRGGFFYEQYF. The CDR3 nucleotides are TGCAGTGCTAGGGTCCTCCGCGGGGGCTTCTTCTACGAGCAGTACTTC.